This T cell receptor (beta chain) appears in the sequencing data of a study of control samples from healthy donors and cancer patients. TCRdb's table, derived via immunoSEQ multiplex PCR, lists solely in-frame clones and lacks some. Counted here are some 100,000 clones, 75% to 90% occurring once; the ten biggest clones make up over 6.5%. Sequencing was done on a sample of blood. The sequence derives from a man aged 25-45 years in good health.

Written as DNA, the CDR3 is TGTGCCACCAGCAGATCAGGGAGCACAACTAATGAAAAACTGTTTTTT. Translation: CATSRSGSTTNEKLFF. This chain uses TRBV15 with TRBJ1-4, with a weak D call TRBD1 (5 bases). The CDR3 has 16 residues. V was cut by 2 bases and J by 0 bases, with 10 bases left in between. CDR1 LNHNV and CDR2 YYDKDF come from the germline V gene (reference sequence).